This record concerns one T cell receptor beta chain sequence. The sample has other DNA sequences that encode this CDR3 too. The sample originates from a study of shared clonotypes between healthy human individuals. Study-wide context: Three CD4 naive, three CD4 memory, two CD8 naive and one CD8 memory plate were used per donor.

Only in-frame clones appear in the TCRdb table, and some are missing; sequencing was by immunoSEQ multiplex PCR. The table includes some 500,000 clones, about 95% detected once. Germline V lookup: CDR1 SGHRS, CDR2 YFSETQ. This CDR3 spans 13 amino acids. The V gene lost 2 bases and the J gene lost 5 bases, with 10 bases spanning the gap. The sequence came from a woman aged 30 to 39 in good health. The chain carries TRBV5-1 and TRBJ2-5; the D gene is possibly TRBD2 (6 bases). Sequenced input: naive CD4+ T cells sorted from blood. The subset denotes: CD45RA+ positively selected. The CDR3 protein is CASSFGGGETQYF. In DNA, the CDR3 is TGCGCCAGCAGCTTTGGAGGAGGGGAGACCCAGTACTTC.